This T cell receptor beta chain stems from a study of T cell responses to AZD1222 COVID-19 vaccine. Study-level results: After the peak T cell response, and only then, were repertoires sampled. Unmutated variant regions are reportedly the target of nearly half of TCRs that are spike-specific.

Worth noting for this clone: Its antigen is still unknown.

The CDR3 loop spans 14 amino acids. Germline CDR1 MNHEY, CDR2 SVGAGI. With 0 bases removed from V and 2 bases from J, the gap between germline ends came to 7 bases. This table comes from immunoSEQ multiplex PCR, and its TCRdb copy is limited to in-frame clones, with some not included. The sample includes approximately 130,000 clones, 93% seen only once; the top ten take 0.9% to 0.95%. The chain combines TRBV6-5 with TRBJ1-1, with D tentatively TRBD1 (5 bases). Source: peripheral blood, taken on day 0 of AZD1222 vaccination. The origin of this receptor is an adult in good health. The CDR3 here is CASSYSGRNTEAFF. In DNA form, the CDR3 reads TGTGCCAGCAGTTACTCGGGGCGCAACACTGAAGCTTTCTTT.